Listed below are T cell receptor beta chains from one sample, sequenced in a study of blood T cell repertoires in COVID-19. Method: immunoSEQ multiplex PCR; TCRdb's copy keeps in-frame clones and lacks some. This table has 370,000 or so clones, over 65% appearing once. The sample was peripheral blood. Receptor source: a human donor with acute or convalescent COVID-19. The donor label of this sample is uncertain. The CDR3 runs from the conserved cysteine through the conserved F or W. D genes are given only for firm matches. Some rows mark clone size as missing; the rest say once, few, many or name a class of expanded clone.

>TRBD1|NA|TRBJ1-6|TRBV5-6
TGTGCCAGCAGCTTGACACAGGGGATCTCACCCCTCCACTTT
CASSLTQGISPLHF
>NA|NA|TRBJ2-3|TRBV29-1
TGCAGCGTTGTTCCGGGAACAAGCACAGATACGCAGTATTTT
CSVVPGTSTDTQYF
>NA|NA|TRBJ1-3|TRBV5-1
TGCGCCAGCAGCTTTGATAGCTCTGGAAACACCATATATTTT
CASSFDSSGNTIYF
>NA|NA|TRBJ2-7|TRBV7-2
TGTGCCAGCAGCTTAGAAGTGGCATACGAGCAGTACTTC
CASSLEVAYEQYF
>TRBD1|NA|TRBJ2-7|TRBV14
TGTGCCAGCAGCCAAGAGTGGACAGGGGCCTACGAGCAGTACTTC
CASSQEWTGAYEQYF
>NA|NA|TRBJ2-3|TRBV7-2
TGTGCCAGCAGCTTAACGTACAGCCGCACAGATACGCAGTATTTT
CASSLTYSRTDTQYF
>TRBD1|NA|TRBJ2-1|TRBV19
TGTGCCAGTGGACAGGGGTTCCCTGAGCAGTTCTTC
CASGQGFPEQFF
>NA|NA|TRBJ2-5|TRBV7-2
TGTGCCAGCAGCTTAGCTGGGGGCCGAGAGACCCAGTACTTC
CASSLAGGRETQYF
>TRBD1|NA|TRBJ2-3|TRBV6-5
TGTGCCAGCAGTCGGACAGGCAGGACGCAGTATTTT
CASSRTGRTQYF
>NA|NA|TRBJ2-5|TRBV2
TGTGCCAGCAGTGAGCCCAACGCGGAGACCCAGTACTTC
CASSEPNAETQYF
>NA|NA|TRBJ1-1|TRBV6-6
TGTGCCAGCAGTTACGGGGGAGGGTTCACTGAAGCTTTCTTT
CASSYGGGFTEAFF
>NA|NA|TRBJ2-5|TRBV6-1
TGTGCCAGCAGTGAAGGAGGCAGGCAGGGAGAGACCCAGTACTTC
CASSEGGRQGETQYF
>TRBD2|NA|TRBJ2-4|TRBV5-6
TGTGCCAGCAGCGTTCTCGGGGGGGCCAAAAACATTCAGTACTTC
CASSVLGGAKNIQYF
>TRBD1|once|TRBJ1-1|TRBV6-5
TGTGCCAGCAGTCCTAGAGGGACAGGGATAGTGCAAGCTTTCTTT
CASSPRGTGIVQAFF
>NA|few|TRBJ1-5|TRBV28
TGTGCCAGCAGTTTAAGGCAGGGATATAGCAATCAGCCCCAGCATTTT
CASSLRQGYSNQPQHF
>TRBD1|NA|TRBJ1-2|TRBV6-5
TGTGCCAGCAGCCGCTCGGGACAGTTTAACTATGGCTACACCTTC
CASSRSGQFNYGYTF
>TRBD1|NA|TRBJ1-1|TRBV4-1
TGCGCCAGCAGCCTTGCAGGGGGCAACACTGAAGCTTTCTTT
CASSLAGGNTEAFF
>NA|many|TRBJ1-4|TRBV5-1
TGCGCCAGCAATCCGGGGTCTAATGAAAAACTGTTTTTT
CASNPGSNEKLFF